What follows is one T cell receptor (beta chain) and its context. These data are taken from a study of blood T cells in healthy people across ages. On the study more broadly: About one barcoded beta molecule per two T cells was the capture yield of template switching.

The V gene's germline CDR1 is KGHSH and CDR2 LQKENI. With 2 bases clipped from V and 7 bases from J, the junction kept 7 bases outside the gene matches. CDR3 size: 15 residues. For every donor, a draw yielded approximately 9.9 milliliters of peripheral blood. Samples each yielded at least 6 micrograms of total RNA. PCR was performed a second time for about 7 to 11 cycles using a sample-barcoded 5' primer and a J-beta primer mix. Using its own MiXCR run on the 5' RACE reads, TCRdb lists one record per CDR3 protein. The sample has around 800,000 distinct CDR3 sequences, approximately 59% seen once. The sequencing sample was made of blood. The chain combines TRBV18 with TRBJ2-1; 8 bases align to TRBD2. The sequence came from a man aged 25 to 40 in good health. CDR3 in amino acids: CASSPDGGGSNEQFF. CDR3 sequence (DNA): TGTGCCAGCTCACCAGACGGGGGGGGCTCTAATGAGCAGTTCTTC.